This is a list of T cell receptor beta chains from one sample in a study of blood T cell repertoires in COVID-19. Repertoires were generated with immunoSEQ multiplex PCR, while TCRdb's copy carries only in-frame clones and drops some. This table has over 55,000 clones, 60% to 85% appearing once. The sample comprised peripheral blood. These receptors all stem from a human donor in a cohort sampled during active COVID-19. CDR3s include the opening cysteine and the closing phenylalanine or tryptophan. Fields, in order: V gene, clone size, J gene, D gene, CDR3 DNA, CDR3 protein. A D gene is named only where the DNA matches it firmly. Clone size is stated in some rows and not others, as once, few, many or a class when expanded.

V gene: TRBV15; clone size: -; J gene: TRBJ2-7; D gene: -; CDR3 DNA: TGTGCCACCAGCAGGGGGGGGACACCCTCCTACGAGCAGTACTTC; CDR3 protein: CATSRGGTPSYEQYF
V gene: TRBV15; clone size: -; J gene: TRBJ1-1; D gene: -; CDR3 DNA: TGTGCCACCAGCAGAGGGACATTCGGGAACACTGAAGCTTTCTTT; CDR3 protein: CATSRGTFGNTEAFF
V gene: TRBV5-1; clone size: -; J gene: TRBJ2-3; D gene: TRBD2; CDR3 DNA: TGCGCCAGCAGCTCTCAAGCGGGAGTGCCAGATACGCAGTATTTT; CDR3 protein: CASSSQAGVPDTQYF
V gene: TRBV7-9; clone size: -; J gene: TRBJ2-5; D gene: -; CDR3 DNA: TGTGCCAGCAGCTTATGGGCAGAGGGAGTGGAGACCCAGTACTTC; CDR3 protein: CASSLWAEGVETQYF
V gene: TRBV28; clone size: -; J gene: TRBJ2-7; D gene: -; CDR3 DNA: TGTGCCAGCAGTCCCTCTTCGGGGGTCGGATACGAGCAGTACTTC; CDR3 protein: CASSPSSGVGYEQYF
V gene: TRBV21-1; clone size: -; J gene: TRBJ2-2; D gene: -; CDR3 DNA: TGTGCCAGCAGCTTCGGATACACAGGGTTCACCGGGGAGCTGTTTTTT; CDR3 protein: CASSFGYTGFTGELFF
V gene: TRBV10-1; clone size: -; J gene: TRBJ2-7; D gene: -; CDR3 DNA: TGCGCCAGCAGCGTAGACCGGATTGGACAGACGTACGAGCAGTACTTC; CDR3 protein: CASSVDRIGQTYEQYF
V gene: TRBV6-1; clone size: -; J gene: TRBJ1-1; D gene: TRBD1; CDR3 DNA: TGTGCCAGCAGTGAGGACAGGGAGACTGAAGCTTTCTTT; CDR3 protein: CASSEDRETEAFF
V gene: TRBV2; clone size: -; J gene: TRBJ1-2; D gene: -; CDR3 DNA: TGTGCCAGCAGTGAACGAGGGAGAGGCTATGGCTACACCTTC; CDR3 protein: CASSERGRGYGYTF
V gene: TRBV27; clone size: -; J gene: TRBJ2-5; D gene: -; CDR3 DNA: TGTGCCAGCAGTTGGGGCCCACAAGAGACCCAGTACTTC; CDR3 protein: CASSWGPQETQYF
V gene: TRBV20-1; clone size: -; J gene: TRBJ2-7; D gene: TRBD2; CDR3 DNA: TGCAGTGCTAGTGATCTCAAGCGGCGGGGGGACTACGAGCAGTACTTC; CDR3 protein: CSASDLKRRGDYEQYF
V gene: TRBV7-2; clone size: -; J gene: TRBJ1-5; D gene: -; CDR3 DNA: TGTGCCAGCAGCACAAGAGGTATGAGCAATCAGCCCCAGCATTTT; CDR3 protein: CASSTRGMSNQPQHF
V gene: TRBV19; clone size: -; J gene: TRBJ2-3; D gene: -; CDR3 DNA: TGTGCCAGTAGTATGCGGAAGACAGATACGCAGTATTTT; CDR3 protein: CASSMRKTDTQYF
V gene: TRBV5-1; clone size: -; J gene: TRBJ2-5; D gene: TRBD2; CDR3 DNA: TGCGCCAGCAGCTTGGTTTCGGGGCTAGCGGGAGGGCCCCAGTACTTC; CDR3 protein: CASSLVSGLAGGPQYF
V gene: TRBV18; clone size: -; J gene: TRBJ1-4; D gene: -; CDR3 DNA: TGTGCCAGCTCACGGGGCCGTAATGAAAAACTGTTTTTT; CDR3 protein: CASSRGRNEKLFF
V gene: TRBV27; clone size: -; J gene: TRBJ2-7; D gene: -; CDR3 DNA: TGTGCCAGCAACCTTCCCCCCCGGGAGCATTTCTACGAGCAGTACTTC; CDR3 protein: CASNLPPREHFYEQYF
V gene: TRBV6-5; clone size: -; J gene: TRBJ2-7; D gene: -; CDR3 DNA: TGTGCCAGCAGCGCGCGGCCATTTTTTTACGAGCAGTACTTC; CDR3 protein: CASSARPFFYEQYF
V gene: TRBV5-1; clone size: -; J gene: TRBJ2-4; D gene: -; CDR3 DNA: TGCGCCAGCAGCTGGGGGGAGGTTGGAAACATTCAGTACTTC; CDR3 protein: CASSWGEVGNIQYF
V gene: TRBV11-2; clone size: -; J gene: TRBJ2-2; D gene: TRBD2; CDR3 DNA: TGTGCCAGTAAAAGACTAGCGGGGATAAGTAACACCGGGGAGCTGTTTTTT; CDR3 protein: CASKRLAGISNTGELFF
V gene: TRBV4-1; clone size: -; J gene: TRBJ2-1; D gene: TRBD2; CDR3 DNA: TGCGCCAGCAGCCAAGAATTATATGAGACTAGCGTCGAGCAGTTCTTC; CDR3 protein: CASSQELYETSVEQFF
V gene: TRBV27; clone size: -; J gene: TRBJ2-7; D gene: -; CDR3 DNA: TGTGCCAGCAGCCCGACAGGGAGGCCCTCAGAGCAGTACTTC; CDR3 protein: CASSPTGRPSEQYF
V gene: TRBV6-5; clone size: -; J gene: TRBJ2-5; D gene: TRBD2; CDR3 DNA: TGTGCCACCGGGGCTAGCGGGAGGGCCGGGGAGACCCAGTACTTC; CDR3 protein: CATGASGRAGETQYF
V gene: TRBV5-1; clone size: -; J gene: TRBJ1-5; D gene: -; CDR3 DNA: TGCGCCAGCAGCTTGGAAGGGGAGGATCAGCCCCAGCATTTT; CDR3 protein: CASSLEGEDQPQHF
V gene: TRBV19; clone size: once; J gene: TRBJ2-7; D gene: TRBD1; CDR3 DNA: TGTGCCAGTAGCGGGGACAGGGGGAGCTCCTACGAGCAGTACTTC; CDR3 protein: CASSGDRGSSYEQYF
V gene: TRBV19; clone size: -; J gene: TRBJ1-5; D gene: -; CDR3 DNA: TGTGCCAGTACCGGAGGGGCCAATCAGCCCCAGCATTTT; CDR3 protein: CASTGGANQPQHF
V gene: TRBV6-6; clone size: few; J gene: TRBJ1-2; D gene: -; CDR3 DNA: TGTGCCAGCAGTTACTCGAGGCAGGGCACCTATGGCTACACCTTC; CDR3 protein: CASSYSRQGTYGYTF
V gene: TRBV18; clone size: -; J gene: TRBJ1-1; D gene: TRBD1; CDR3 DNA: TGTGCCAGCTCACCACCGGGACAGGGTACGAACACTGAAGCTTTCTTT; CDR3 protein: CASSPPGQGTNTEAFF
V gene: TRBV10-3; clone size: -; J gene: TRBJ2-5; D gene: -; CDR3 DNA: TGTGCCATCAGTGATTCTAGCCGGGAGACCCAGTACTTC; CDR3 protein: CAISDSSRETQYF
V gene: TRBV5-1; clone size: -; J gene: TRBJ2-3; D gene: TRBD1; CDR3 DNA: TGCGCCAGCAGCTTGTCCGGGACAGGGTTGTCAGATACGCAGTATTTT; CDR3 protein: CASSLSGTGLSDTQYF
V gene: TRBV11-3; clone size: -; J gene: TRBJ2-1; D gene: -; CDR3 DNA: TGTGCCAGCAGCCTACAGGGGGGGTACAATGAGCAGTTCTTC; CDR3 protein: CASSLQGGYNEQFF
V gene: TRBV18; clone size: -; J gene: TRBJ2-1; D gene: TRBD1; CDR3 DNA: TGTGCCAGCTCACCACCGGGGACAGGGGGCTTGTCCTACAATGAGCAGTTCTTC; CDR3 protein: CASSPPGTGGLSYNEQFF
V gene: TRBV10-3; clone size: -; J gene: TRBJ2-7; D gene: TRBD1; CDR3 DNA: TGTGCCATCAGCCTAGGACAGGGGACCTACGAGCAGTACTTC; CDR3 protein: CAISLGQGTYEQYF
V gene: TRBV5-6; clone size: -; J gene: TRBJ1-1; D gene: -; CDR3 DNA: TGTGCCAGCAGGCACCAGGGTAGAACTGAAGCTTTCTTT; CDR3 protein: CASRHQGRTEAFF
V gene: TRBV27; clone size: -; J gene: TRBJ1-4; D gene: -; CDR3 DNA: TGTGCCAGCAGTACCCTGGGCGATGAAAAACTGTTTTTT; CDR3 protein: CASSTLGDEKLFF
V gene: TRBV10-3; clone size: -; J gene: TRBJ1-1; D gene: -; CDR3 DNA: TGTGCCACCCGAGAGGGCGGTACTGAAGCTTTCTTT; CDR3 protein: CATREGGTEAFF
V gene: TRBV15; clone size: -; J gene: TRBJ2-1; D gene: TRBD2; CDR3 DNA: TGTGCCACCAGCAGAGGGGCAACTAGCGGGAGAACTGAGCAGTTCTTC; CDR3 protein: CATSRGATSGRTEQFF
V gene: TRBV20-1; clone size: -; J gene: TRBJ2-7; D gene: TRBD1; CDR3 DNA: TGCAGTGCTAGTCGGACAGGGGACTACGAGCAGTACTTC; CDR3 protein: CSASRTGDYEQYF
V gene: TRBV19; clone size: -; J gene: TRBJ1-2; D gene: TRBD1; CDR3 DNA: TGTGCCAGTAGTATCGGGACAGATCCTTATAACTATGGCTACACCTTC; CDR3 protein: CASSIGTDPYNYGYTF
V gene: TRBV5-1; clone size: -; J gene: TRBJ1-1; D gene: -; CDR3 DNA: TGCGCCAGCAGCTTGGCGGTGGGGAGGAACACTGAAGCTTTCTTT; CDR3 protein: CASSLAVGRNTEAFF
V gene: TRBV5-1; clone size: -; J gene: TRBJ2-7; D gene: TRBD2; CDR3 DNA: TGCGCCAGCAGCTTCACCGGCGGGAGGTACCGTTACGAGCAGTACTTC; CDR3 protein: CASSFTGGRYRYEQYF
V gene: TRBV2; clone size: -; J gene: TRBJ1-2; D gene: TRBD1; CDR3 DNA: TGTGCCAGCCCTCGGGACAGGGGAAACTATGGCTACACCTTC; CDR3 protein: CASPRDRGNYGYTF
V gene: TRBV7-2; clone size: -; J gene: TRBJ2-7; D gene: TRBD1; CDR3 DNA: TGTGCCAGCAGCTTAGCCCACAGGGGCTACGAGCAGTACTTC; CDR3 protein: CASSLAHRGYEQYF
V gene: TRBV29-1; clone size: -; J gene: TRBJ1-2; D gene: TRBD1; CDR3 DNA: TGCAGCGTTCGACAGGGGCAAGCTGGCTACACCTTC; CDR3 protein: CSVRQGQAGYTF
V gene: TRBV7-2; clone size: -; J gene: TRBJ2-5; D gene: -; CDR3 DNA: TGTGCCAGCAGCACCCCAACCGGGGGGCGGAAGACCCAGTACTTC; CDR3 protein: CASSTPTGGRKTQYF
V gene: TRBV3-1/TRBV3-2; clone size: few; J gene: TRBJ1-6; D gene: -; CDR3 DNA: TGTGCCAGCAGCCCACGGCCTAGGAGCTCCTATAATTCACCCCTCCACTTT; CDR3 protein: CASSPRPRSSYNSPLHF
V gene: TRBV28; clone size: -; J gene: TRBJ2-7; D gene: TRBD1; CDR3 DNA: TGTGCCAGCACCACCCAGGGGGCTAAAAGGTACGAGCAGTACTTC; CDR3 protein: CASTTQGAKRYEQYF
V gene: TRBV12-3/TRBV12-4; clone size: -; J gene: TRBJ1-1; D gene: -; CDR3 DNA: TGTGCCAGCAGTTGGGCGTCGGATGAAGCTTTCTTT; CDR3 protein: CASSWASDEAFF
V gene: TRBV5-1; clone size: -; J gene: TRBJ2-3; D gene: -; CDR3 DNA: TGCGCCAGCAGCTTGGGCGGCGGGCTTGGGGATACGCAGTATTTT; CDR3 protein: CASSLGGGLGDTQYF
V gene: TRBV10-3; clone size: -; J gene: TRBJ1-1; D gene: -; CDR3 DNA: TGTGCCATCAGTGAACCGGGCACTGAAGCTTTCTTT; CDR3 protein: CAISEPGTEAFF
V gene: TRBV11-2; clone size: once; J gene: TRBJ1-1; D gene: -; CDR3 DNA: TGTGCCAGCAGCTTAATCGCAGACACTGAAGCTTTCTTT; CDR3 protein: CASSLIADTEAFF
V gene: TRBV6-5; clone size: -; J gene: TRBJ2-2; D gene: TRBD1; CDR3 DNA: TGTGCCAGCAGTTACTGGGACAGGGAGAACACCGGGGAGCTGTTTTTT; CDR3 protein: CASSYWDRENTGELFF
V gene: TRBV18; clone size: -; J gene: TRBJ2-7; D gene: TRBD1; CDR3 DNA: TGTGCCAGCTCACGGGGACAGGGGGGCGAGCAGTACTTC; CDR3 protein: CASSRGQGGEQYF
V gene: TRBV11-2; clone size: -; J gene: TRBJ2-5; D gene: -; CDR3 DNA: TGTGCCAGCAGCTTAAAGAGGATGCAGGGCCAAGAGACCCAGTACTTC; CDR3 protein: CASSLKRMQGQETQYF
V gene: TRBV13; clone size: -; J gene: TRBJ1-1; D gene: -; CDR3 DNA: TGTGCCAGCAGCCTCGGGGTCCTGAACACTGAAGCTTTCTTT; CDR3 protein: CASSLGVLNTEAFF
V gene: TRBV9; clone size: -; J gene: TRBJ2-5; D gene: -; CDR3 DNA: TGTGCCAGCAGCTCGCCTGGACTGTCAGAGACCCAGTACTTC; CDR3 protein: CASSSPGLSETQYF
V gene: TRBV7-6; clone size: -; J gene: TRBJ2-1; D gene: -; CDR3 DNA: TGTGCCAGCAGCTTACAGTTGGACAATGAGCAGTTCTTC; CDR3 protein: CASSLQLDNEQFF
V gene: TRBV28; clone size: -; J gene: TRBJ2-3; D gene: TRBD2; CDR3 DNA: TGTGCCAGCAGCCTAACCCTAGCGGGAGTGGAAGATACGCAGTATTTT; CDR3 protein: CASSLTLAGVEDTQYF